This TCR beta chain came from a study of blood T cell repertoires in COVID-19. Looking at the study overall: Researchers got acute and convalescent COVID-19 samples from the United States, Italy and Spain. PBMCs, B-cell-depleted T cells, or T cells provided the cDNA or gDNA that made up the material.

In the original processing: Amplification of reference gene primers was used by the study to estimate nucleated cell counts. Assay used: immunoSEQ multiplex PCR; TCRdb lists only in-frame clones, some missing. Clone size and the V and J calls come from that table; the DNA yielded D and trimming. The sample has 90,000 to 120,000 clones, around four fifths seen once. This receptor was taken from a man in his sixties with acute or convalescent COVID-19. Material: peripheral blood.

The CDR3 nucleotides read TGTGCCACTTCGGGGGGGAACCCTGGAAACACCATATATTTT. Its protein product is CATSGGNPGNTIYF. The chain couples TRBV6-5 to TRBJ1-3; possibly TRBD1 for D (5 bases). The CDR3 loop spans 14 amino acids. Trimming shortened V by 10 bases and J by 2 bases, and 15 bases separated the two germline ends. Germline CDR1 MNHEY, CDR2 SVGAGI.